This T cell receptor beta chain came from a study of spatial heterogeneity in lung cancer. TCRdb ran MiXCR on the 5' RACE reads and lists one entry per CDR3 protein. This table has about 92,000 distinct CDR3 sequences, approximately 12% appearing once. Indicated time point: sample taken at primary tumor resection. The sequenced sample was PBMCs, obtained at surgery. This receptor was obtained from a male donor with early-stage non-small cell lung cancer.

The CDR3 region is CATSRDPGTHNEQFF. DNA for the CDR3: TGTGCCACCAGCAGAGATCCAGGGACCCACAATGAGCAGTTCTTC. V gene TRBV15 combines with J gene TRBJ2-1; possibly TRBD1 or TRBD2 for D (5 bases each). The germline V and J ends were trimmed by 0 bases and 5 bases, with 11 bases remaining between them. This CDR3 comprises 15 residues. Per the germline V gene, CDR1 is LNHNV and CDR2 is YYDKDF (reference sequence).